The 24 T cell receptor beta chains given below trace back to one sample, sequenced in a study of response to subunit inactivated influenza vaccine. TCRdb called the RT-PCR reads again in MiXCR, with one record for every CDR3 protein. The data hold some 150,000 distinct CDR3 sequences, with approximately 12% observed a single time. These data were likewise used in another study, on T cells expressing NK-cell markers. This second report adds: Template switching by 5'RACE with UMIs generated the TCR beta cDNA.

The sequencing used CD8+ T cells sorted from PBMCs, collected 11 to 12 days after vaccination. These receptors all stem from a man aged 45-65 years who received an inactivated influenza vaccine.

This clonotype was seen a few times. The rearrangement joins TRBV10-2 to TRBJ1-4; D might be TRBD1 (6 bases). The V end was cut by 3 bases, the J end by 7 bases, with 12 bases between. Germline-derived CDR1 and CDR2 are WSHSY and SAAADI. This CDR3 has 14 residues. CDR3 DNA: TGCGCCAGCAGTGAAAAGGGGGAGGGTGAAAAACTGTTTTTT. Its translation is CASSEKGEGEKLFF.

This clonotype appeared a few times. CDR3 amino acids: CASSLNSGGRETQYF. CDR3 DNA: TGTGCCAGCAGCCTTAATAGCGGGGGTCGAGAGACCCAGTACTTC. V and J are TRBV13 and TRBJ2-5, with 9 bases fitting TRBD2. The CDR3 length is 15 residues. V was clipped by 5 bases and J by 4 bases; unmatched bases: 8. The germline V gene encodes CDR1 PRHDT and CDR2 FYEKMQ (reference sequence).

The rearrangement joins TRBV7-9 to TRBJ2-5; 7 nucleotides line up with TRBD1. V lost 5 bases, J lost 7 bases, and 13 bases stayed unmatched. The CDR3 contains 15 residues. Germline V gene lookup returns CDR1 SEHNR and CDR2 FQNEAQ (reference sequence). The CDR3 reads CASSPLTYRGGTQYF. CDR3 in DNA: TGTGCCAGCAGCCCCCTCACCTACAGGGGTGGGACCCAGTACTTC.

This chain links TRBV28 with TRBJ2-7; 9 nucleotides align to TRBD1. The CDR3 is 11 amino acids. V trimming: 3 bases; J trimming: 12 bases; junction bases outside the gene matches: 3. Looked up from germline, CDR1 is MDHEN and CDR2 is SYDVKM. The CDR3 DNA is TGTGCCAGCAGTTTGGGGACAGGGCTGTACTTC. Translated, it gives CASSLGTGLYF.

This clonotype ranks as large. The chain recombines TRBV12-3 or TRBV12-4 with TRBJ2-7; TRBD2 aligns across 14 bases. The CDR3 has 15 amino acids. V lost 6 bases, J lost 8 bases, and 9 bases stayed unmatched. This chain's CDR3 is CASSVGTSGSHKQYF. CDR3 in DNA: TGTGCCAGCAGCGTGGGGACTAGCGGGAGTCATAAGCAGTACTTC.

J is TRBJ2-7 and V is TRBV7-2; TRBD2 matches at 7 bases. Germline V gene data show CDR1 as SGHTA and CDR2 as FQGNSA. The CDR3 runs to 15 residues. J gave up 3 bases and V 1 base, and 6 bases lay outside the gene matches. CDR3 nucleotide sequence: TGTGCCAGCAGCTTAGTGTCGGGGGGTGACTACGAGCAGTACTTC. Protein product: CASSLVSGGDYEQYF.

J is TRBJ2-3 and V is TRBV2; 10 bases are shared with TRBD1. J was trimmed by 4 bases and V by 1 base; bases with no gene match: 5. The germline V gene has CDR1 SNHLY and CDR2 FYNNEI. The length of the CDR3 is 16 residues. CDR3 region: CASSEGGTGVADTQYF. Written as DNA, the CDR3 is TGTGCCAGCAGTGAAGGCGGGACAGGGGTGGCAGATACGCAGTATTTT.

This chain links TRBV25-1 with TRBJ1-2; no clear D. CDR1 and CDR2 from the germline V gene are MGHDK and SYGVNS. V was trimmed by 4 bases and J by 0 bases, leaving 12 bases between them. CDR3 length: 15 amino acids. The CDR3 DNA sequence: TGTGCCAGCAGTGTCTCGGAGGGTACTAACTATGGCTACACCTTC. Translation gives CASSVSEGTNYGYTF.

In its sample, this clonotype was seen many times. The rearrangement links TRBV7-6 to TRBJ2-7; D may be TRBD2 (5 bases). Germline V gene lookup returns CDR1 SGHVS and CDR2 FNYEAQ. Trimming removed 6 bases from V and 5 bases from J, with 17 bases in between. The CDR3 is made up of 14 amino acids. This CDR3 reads CASSDLTSTHEQYF. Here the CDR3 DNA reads TGTGCCAGCAGTGACCTTACTAGTACCCACGAGCAGTACTTC.

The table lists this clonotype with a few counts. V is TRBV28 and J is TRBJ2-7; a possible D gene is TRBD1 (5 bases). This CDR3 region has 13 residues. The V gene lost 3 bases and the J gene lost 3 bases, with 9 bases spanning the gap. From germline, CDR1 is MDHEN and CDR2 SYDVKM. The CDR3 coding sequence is TGTGCCAGCAGTTTCCTACAGGTCTACGAGCAGTACTTC. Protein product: CASSFLQVYEQYF.

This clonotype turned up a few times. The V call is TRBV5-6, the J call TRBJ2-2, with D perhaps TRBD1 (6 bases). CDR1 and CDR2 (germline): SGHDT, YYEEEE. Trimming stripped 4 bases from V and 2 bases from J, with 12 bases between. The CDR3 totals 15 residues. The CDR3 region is CASSVLQGNTGELFF. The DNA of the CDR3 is TGTGCCAGCAGCGTCTTACAGGGTAACACCGGGGAGCTGTTTTTT.

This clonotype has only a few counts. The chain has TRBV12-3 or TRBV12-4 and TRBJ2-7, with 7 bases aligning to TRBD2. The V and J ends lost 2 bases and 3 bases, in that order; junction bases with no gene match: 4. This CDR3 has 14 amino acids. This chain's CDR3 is CASSLTSSGYEQYF. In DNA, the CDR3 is TGTGCCAGCAGTTTAACGTCTAGCGGCTACGAGCAGTACTTC.

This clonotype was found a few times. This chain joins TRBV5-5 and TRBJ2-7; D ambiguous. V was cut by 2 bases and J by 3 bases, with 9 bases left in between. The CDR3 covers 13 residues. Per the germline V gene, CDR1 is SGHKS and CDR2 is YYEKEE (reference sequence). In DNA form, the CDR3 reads TGTGCCAGCAGCTTTGAGACATTCTACGAGCAGTACTTC. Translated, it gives CASSFETFYEQYF.

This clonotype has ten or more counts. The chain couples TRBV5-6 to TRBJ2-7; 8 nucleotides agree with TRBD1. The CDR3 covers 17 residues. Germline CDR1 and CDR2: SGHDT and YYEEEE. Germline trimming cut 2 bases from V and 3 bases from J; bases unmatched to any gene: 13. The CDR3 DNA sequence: TGTGCCAGCAGCTTTTCCCAGACGGGACAGGTCTACTACGAGCAGTACTTC. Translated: CASSFSQTGQVYYEQYF.

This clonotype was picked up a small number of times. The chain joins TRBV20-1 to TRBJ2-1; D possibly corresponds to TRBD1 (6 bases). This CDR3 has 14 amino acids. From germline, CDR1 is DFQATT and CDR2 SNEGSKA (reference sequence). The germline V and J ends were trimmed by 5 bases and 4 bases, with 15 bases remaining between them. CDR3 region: CSAVEQGAYNEQFF. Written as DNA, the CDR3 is TGCAGTGCTGTCGAACAGGGTGCGTACAATGAGCAGTTCTTC.

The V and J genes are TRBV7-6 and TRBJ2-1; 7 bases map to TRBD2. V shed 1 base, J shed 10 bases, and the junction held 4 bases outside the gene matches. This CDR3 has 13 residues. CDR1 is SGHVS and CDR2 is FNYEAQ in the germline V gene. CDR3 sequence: CASSLGSGLEQFF. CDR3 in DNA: TGTGCCAGCAGCTTAGGTAGCGGGCTAGAGCAGTTCTTC.

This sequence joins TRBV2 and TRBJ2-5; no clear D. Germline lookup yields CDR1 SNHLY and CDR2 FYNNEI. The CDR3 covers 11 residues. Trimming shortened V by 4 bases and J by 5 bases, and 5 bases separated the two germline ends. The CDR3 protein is CASSAPETQYF. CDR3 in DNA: TGTGCCAGCAGTGCACCGGAGACCCAGTACTTC.

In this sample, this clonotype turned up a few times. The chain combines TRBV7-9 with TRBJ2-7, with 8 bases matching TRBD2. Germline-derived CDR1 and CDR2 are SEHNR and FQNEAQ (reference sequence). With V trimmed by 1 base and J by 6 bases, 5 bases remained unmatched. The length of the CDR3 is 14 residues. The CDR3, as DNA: TGTGCCAGCAGCTTAGGCGGGAGGTTCCGCGAGCAGTACTTC. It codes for CASSLGGRFREQYF.

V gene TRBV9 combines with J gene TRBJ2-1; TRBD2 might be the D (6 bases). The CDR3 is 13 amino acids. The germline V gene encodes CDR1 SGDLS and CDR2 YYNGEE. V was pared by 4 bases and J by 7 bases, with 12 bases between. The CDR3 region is CASSTGTLNEQFF. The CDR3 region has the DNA TGTGCCAGCAGCACTGGGACTTTAAATGAGCAGTTCTTC.

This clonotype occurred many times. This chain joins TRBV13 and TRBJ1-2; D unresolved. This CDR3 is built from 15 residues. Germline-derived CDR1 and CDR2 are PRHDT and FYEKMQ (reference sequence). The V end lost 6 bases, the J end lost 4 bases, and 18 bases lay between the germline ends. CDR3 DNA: TGTGCCAGCAGATGGGGAGGCCCGGGGAGCTATGGCTACACCTTC. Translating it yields CASRWGGPGSYGYTF.

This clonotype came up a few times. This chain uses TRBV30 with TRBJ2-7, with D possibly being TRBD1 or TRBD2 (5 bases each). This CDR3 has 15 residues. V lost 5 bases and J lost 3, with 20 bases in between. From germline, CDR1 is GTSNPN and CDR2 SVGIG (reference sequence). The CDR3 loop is CAWSPPRDLDYEQYF. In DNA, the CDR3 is TGTGCCTGGTCCCCACCACGGGACCTTGACTACGAGCAGTACTTC.

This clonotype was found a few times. The CDR3 loop reads CSAETSGSNINEQFF. DNA for the CDR3: TGCAGCGCTGAGACTAGCGGGAGTAATATCAATGAGCAGTTCTTC. The V and J genes are TRBV29-1 and TRBJ2-1, with 12 bases identical to TRBD2. Germline V gene data show CDR1 as SQVTM and CDR2 as ANQGSEA. After removal of 7 bases from V and 6 bases from J, the junction contained 10 bases not matched to a gene. The CDR3 length is 15 residues.

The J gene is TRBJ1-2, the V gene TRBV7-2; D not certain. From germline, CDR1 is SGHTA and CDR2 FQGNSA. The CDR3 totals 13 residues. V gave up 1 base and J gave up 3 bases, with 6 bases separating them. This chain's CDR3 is CASSLVGDYGYTF. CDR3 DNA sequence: TGTGCCAGCAGCTTAGTAGGAGACTATGGCTACACCTTC.

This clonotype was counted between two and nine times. CDR3 nucleotides: TGCGCCAGCAGCCGGACAGGGGGCAGAACTGGGGCCAACGTCCTGACTTTC. Amino acids: CASSRTGGRTGANVLTF. This chain links TRBV4-1 with TRBJ2-6; TRBD1 aligns across 11 bases. V lost 4 bases, J lost 2 bases, and 4 bases stayed unmatched. The germline V gene encodes CDR1 MGHRA and CDR2 YSYEKL. The length of the CDR3 is 17 residues.